A single T cell receptor (beta chain) is shown here with its context. The data derive from a study of stem cell transplantation in POMP-related autoinflammatory disease. Per germline, CDR1 LNHDA and CDR2 SQIVND (reference sequence). The CDR3 consists of 20 residues. With 3 bases removed from V and 5 bases from J, the gap between germline ends came to 32 bases. Using immunoSEQ multiplex PCR, the repertoire was profiled, and TCRdb retains in-frame clones only, with some absent. In the table there are about 1,000 clones, 75% to 90% of which are singletons. This rearrangement joins TRBV19 to TRBJ2-7, with D tentatively TRBD2 (7 bases). The sample was a CXCR5-defined cell subset from PBMCs. The receptor was derived from a human donor in good health. The CDR3 DNA is TGTGCCAGTAGTATTCGTCGCGTGGGGGGGGCTCAGGCCTATCCACACGAGCAGTACTTC. Translated, it gives CASSIRRVGGAQAYPHEQYF.